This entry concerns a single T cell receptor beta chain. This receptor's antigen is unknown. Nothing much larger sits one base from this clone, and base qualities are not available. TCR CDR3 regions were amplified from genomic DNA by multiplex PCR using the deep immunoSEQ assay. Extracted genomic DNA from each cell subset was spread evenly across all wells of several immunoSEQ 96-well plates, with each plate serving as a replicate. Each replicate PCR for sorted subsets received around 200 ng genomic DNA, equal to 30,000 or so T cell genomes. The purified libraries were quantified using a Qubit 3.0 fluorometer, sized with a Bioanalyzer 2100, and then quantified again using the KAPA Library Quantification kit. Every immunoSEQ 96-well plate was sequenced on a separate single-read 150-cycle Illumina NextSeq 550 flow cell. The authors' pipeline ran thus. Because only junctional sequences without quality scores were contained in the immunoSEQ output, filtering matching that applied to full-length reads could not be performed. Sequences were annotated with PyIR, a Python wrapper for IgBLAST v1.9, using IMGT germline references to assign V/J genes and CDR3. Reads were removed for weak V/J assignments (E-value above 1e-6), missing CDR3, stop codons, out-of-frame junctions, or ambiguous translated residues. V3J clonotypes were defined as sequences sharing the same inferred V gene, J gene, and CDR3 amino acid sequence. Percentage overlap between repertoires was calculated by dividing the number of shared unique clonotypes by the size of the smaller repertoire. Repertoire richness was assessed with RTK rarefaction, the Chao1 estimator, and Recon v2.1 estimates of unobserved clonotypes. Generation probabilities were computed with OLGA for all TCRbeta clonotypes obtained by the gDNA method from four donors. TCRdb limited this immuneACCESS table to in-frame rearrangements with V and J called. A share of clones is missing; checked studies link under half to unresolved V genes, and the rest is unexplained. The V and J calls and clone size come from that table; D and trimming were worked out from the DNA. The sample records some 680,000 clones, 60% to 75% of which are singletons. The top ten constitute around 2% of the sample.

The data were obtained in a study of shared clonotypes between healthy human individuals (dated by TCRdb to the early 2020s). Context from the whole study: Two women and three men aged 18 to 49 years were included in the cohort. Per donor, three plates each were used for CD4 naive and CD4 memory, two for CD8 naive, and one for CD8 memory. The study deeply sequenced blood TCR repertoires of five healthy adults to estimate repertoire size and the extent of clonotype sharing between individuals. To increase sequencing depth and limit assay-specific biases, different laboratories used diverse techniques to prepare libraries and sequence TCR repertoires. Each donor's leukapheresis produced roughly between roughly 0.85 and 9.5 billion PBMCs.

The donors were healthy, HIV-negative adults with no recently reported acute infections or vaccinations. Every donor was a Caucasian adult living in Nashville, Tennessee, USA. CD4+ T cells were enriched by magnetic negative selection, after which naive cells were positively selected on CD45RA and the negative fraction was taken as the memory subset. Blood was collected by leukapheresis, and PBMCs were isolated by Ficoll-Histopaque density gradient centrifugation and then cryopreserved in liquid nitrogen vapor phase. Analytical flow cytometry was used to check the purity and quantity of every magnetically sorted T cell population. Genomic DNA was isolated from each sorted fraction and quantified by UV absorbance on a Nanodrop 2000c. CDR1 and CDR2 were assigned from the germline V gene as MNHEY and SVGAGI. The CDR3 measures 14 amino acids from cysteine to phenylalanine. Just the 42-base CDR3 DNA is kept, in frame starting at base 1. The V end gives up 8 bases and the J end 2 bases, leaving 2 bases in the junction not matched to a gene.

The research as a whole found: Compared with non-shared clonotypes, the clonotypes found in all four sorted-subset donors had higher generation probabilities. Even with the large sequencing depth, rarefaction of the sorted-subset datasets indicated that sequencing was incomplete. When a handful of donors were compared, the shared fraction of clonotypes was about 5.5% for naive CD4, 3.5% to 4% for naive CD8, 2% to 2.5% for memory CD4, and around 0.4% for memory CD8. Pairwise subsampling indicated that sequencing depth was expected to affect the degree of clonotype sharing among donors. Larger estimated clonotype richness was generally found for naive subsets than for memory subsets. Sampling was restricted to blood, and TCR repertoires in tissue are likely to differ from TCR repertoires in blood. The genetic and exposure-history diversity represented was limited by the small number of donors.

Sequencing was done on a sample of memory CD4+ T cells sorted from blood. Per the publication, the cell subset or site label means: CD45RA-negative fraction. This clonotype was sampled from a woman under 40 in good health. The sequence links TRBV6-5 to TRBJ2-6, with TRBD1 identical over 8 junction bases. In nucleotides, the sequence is TGTGCCAGCGCACAGGGGGCTGGGGCCAACGTCCTGACTTTC. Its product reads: CASAQGAGANVLTF.